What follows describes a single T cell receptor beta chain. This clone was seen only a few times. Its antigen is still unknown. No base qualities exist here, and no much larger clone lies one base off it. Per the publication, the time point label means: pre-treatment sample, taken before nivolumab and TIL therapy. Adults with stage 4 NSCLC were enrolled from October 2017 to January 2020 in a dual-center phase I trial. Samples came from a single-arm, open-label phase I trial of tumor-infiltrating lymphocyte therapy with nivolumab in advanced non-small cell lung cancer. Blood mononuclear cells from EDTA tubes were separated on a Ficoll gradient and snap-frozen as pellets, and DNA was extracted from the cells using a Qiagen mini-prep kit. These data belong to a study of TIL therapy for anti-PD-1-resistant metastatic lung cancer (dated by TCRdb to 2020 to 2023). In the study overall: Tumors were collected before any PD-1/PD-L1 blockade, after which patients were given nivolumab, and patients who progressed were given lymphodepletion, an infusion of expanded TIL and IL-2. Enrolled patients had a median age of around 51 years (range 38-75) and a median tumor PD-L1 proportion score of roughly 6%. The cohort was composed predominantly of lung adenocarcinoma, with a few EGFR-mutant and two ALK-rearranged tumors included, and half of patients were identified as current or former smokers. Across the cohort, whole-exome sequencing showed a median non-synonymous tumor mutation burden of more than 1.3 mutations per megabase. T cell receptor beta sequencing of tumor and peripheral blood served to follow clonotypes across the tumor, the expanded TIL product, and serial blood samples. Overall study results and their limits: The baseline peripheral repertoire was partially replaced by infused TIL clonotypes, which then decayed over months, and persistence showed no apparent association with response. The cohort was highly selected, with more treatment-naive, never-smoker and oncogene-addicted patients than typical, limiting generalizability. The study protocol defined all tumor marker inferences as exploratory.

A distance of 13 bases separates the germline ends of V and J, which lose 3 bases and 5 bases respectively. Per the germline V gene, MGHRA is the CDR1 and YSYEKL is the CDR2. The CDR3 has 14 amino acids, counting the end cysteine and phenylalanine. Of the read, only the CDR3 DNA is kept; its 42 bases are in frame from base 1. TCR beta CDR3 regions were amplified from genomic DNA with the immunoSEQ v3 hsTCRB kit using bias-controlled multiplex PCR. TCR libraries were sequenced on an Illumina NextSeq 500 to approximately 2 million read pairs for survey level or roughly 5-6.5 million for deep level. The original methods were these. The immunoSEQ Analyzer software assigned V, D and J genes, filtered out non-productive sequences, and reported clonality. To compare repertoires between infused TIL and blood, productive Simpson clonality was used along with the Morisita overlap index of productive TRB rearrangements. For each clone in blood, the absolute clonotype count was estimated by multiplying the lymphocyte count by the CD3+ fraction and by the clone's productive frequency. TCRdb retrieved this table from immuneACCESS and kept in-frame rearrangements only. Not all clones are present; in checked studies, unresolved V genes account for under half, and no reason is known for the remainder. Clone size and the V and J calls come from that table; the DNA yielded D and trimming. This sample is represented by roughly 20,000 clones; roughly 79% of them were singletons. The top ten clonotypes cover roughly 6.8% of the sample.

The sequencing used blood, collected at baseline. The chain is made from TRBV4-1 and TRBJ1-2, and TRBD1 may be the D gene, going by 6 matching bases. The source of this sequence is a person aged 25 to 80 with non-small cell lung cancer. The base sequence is TGCGCCAGCAGCCAGCAGGGGTCTGGGTATGGCTACACCTTC. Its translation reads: CASSQQGSGYGYTF.